The source of this T cell receptor beta chain is a study of blood T cell repertoires in COVID-19. Overall study context: Samples of COVID-19 (acute and convalescent) were obtained from the United States, Italy and Spain.

Germline CDR1 and CDR2: LNHNV and YYDKDF (reference sequence). The CDR3 is made up of 14 amino acids. The V segment lost 9 bases and the J segment 6 bases; nucleotides outside the gene matches: 7. Some clones are missing from TCRdb's copy, which holds only in-frame ones; the method was immunoSEQ multiplex PCR. Among fewer than 35,000 clones, more than 85% were seen once, and the ten largest hold approximately 4%. This receptor was taken from a man in his sixties with acute or convalescent COVID-19. The rearrangement links TRBV15 to TRBJ2-3; 12 bases align to TRBD2. Sequencing was done on a sample of peripheral blood. This CDR3 reads CATQTSGGLDTQYF. The CDR3 DNA sequence: TGTGCCACACAAACTAGCGGGGGGCTGGATACGCAGTATTTT.